This T cell receptor beta chain was captured by sequencing in a study of blood T cell repertoires in COVID-19. Overall study context: The cDNA or gDNA used as material had been derived from T cells, B-cell-depleted T cells, or PBMCs.

This CDR3 contains 15 residues. The germline CDR1 and CDR2 sequences are MDHEN and SYDVKM. With 3 bases removed from V and 8 bases from J, the gap between germline ends came to 16 bases. TCRdb's copy holds only in-frame clones and misses some; the assay was immunoSEQ multiplex PCR. The data show around 100,000 clones, with roughly nine tenths seen just once and roughly 5% held by the top ten. Material for sequencing was peripheral blood. The chain has TRBV28 and TRBJ1-4, with D perhaps matching TRBD1 (5 bases). The origin of this receptor is a human donor in a cohort sampled during active COVID-19. CDR3 bases: TGTGCCAGCAGTTTTGATCCCAGGGAAAAGGAAAAACTGTTTTTT. It is translated as CASSFDPREKEKLFF.